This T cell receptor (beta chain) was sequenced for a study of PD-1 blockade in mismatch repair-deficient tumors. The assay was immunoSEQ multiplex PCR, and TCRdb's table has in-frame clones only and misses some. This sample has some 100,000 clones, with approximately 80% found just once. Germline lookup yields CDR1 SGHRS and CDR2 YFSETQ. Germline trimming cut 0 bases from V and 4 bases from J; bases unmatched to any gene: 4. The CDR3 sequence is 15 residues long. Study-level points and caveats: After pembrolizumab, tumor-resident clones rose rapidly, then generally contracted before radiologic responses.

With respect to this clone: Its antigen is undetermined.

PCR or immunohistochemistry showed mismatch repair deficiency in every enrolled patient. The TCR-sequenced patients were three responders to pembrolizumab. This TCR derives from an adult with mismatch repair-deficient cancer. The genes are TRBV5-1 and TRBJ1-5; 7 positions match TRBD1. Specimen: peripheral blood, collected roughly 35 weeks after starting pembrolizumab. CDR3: CASSLEGASNQPQHF. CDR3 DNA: TGCGCCAGCAGCTTGGAGGGGGCGTCGAATCAGCCCCAGCATTTT.